This T cell receptor beta chain came from a study of long-term antiretroviral therapy in people with HIV (dated by TCRdb to 2021 to 2024). General notes on the study: The earliest samples were collected approximately a decade before the 2015 WHO recommendation for immediate ART, a period when ART was typically delayed until CD4 counts fell. A retrospective serial study tested whether changes in peripheral blood TRB repertoire composition and diversity were associated with ART initiation and durable HIV suppression. A total of roughly 200 cryopreserved PBMC samples came from 30 or so adults with confirmed HIV infection and were collected serially over a mean of roughly 6 years (range 1-12). No cross-contamination during QIAcube processing turned up in test extractions that ran a monoclonal T-cell line alongside about 35 polyclonal samples. Of the approximately 28 participants with HIV, roughly 10 were female.

The immunoSEQ hsTCRB v3.0 assay was used at survey level resolution to sequence the TRB variable region. The targeted TRB sequencing depth was about 40,000-55,000 T-cell genomes per sample. An Illumina MiSeq with a v3 150-cycle kit was used to sequence the pooled TRB libraries. The original methods were these. Repertoire analysis was performed in R inside a reproducible Nextflow workflow that covered QC, data transformation and analysis. LymphoSeq2, an R package for exploring AIRR-Seq data, was used to implement custom analyses. A handful of samples yielding fewer than 5000 total TRB sequences were excluded, leaving 150 to 200 analyzed HIV repertoires. Of the approximately 190 retained HIV repertoires, about 61 were collected before and approximately 130 after ART initiation. Each repertoire was downsampled to 5000 TRB nucleotide sequences, and summary statistics were averaged across 100 downsampling iterations. Only TRB sequences with CDR3 regions of at least seven amino acids were retained for analysis. Diversity was assessed using a clonality score derived from Shannon entropy and using the Gini coefficient. Repertoire networks linked the top 5000 CDR3 amino acid sequences whenever two sequences differed by an edit distance of one. GLIPH2 predicted antigen specificity groups and MHC restriction for TRB CDR3 amino acid sequences. To flag known associations with CMV, EBV, HIV or tissue antigens, CDR3 amino acid sequences were compared against VDJdb and McPAS-TCR. Pre-ART, post-ART and control groups were compared with Wilcoxon signed-rank tests and Holm-Bonferroni correction. TCRdb stores this immuneACCESS table with in-frame sequences only. Part of the clones is absent; in the studies checked, under half of the shortfall reflects unresolved V genes, and no reason is known for the rest. V and J calls and clone size follow that table, whereas D and trimming were derived from the DNA. Present in this sample are tens of thousands of clones, approximately 86% of which were seen just once. The top ten hold about 4% of the sample.

The study at large found these results: Owing to limited PBMC availability, only the TCR beta chain was sequenced, without alpha chain pairing. The samples were dated from about 2003 to 2018, and the ART regimens that were used may be less effective than current ART regimens. HIV repertoires had narrower CDR3 length ranges than controls, and the network structure suggested an antigen-experienced repertoire that shifted only slightly toward naive after ART. Expanded TRB clones identified before ART initiation dominated the repertoire across all time points, though the dominance fluctuated and decreased in many PLHIV after ART. Because pre-ART samples had limited cell numbers, profiling was done on unsorted PBMC rather than on sorted CD4+ and CD8+ T cells. A significant increase in TRB diversity was found to be associated with ART initiation, although TRB diversity was observed to remain significantly below that of transplant donor controls even after long-term ART. Inferences about post-ART repertoire changes were limited because no data were available on ART adherence, viral resistance or therapy changes.

About this clone itself: Its antigen is currently not known. Base qualities are not at hand, and no much larger clone is one base apart.

Participants were included only if at least one PBMC sample before ART initiation and at least two post-ART samples were available. All participants with HIV were treated in the United States of America. Before DNA extraction, cryopreserved samples containing roughly 0.9-11 million PBMC were thawed and washed. At the time of the earliest PBMC sample, participants with HIV were aged between 23 and 54 years. PBMC samples were contributed by each participant from 1-4 timepoints before ART initiation and 2-8 timepoints after ART initiation, with a median of 7 samples. For every participant, serial HIV viral load, CD4+ T-cell count, ART history and demographic data were obtained. Genomic DNA was extracted from unsorted PBMC with a Qiagen kit on a QIAcube, with processing performed in batches of 12 samples. This clonotype was obtained from a woman aged 18-29 years with HIV. The sequencing used unsorted PBMCs, collected just before starting antiretroviral therapy.

DNA sequence: TGCAGCGTTGGTCGCAGGGGGACAGATACGCAGTATTTT. It is translated as CSVGRRGTDTQYF. The V and J genes are TRBV29-1 and TRBJ2-3, with 7 bases in between that match TRBD1. Inclusive of the bounding cysteine and phenylalanine, the CDR3 is 13 residues long. Only CDR3 DNA is held: 39 bases, read in frame from base 1. Based on the germline V gene, the CDR1 and CDR2 sequences are SQVTM and ANQGSEA. Trimming takes 4 bases off V and 3 bases off J; junction bases not matched to a gene: 4.